This T cell receptor beta chain originates from a study of neurological immune-mediated disorders. Study conclusions and caveats: The greatest TCR clonal expansion occurred in HTLV-1-associated myelopathy and the least in multiple sclerosis, which fell below healthy controls. Sharing of CDR3 amino acid sequences among expanded clones across subjects was absent, suggesting private repertoires in all groups.

The team produced cDNA through 5'RACE using 10-nucleotide random UMIs. A single run covered 15-18 subjects with over 170 million TCR-beta sequences. TCRdb itself ran the 5' RACE reads through MiXCR, one entry per CDR3 protein. The top ten hold roughly 3.7% of the sample, which has about 38,000 distinct CDR3 sequences, more than 9.5% seen once. Time point: technical triplicate 1. This clonotype was detected ten times or more. The antigen remains unidentified. This CDR3 is built from 13 residues. Germline assignment: CDR1 SGHDN and CDR2 FVKESK. V shed 9 bases, J shed 1 base, and the junction held 5 bases outside the gene matches.

Sequencing was carried out using PBMCs. V and J are TRBV14 and TRBJ2-7; TRBD2 matches at 8 bases. The sequence was obtained from a man aged 60 to 69 with HTLV-1-associated myelopathy (HAM/TSP). CDR3 sequence (DNA): TGTGCCAGTTCGGGAGGGTGGTCCTACGAGCAGTACTTC. Translated: CASSGGWSYEQYF.